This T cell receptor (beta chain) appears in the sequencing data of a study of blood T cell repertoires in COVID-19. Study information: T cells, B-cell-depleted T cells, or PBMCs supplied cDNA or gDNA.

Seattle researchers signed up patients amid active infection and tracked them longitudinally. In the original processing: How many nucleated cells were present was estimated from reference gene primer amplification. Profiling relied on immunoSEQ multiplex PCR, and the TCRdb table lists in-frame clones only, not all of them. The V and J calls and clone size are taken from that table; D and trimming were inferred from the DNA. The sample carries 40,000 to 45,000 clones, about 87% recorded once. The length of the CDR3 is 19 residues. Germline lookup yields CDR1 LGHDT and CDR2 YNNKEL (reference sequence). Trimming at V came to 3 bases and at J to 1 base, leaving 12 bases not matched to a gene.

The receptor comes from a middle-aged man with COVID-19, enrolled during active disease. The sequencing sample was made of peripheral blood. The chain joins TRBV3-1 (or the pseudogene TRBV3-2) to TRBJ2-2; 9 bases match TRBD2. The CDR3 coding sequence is TGTGCCAGCAGCCAGAGACGGGCTAGCGGGGCCATGAACACCGGGGAGCTGTTTTTT. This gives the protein CASSQRRASGAMNTGELFF.